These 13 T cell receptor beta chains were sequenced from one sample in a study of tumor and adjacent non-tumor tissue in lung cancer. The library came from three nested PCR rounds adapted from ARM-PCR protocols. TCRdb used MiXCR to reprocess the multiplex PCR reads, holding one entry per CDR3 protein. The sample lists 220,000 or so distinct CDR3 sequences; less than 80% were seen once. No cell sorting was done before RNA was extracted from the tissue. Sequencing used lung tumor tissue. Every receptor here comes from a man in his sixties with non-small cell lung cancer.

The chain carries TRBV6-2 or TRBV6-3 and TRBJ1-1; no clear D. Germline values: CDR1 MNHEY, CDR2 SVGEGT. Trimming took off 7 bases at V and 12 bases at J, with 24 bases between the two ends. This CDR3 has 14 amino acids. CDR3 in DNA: TGTGCCAGCAAGGACCCTCGAGGGCCGGGCGAAACTTTCTTT. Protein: CASKDPRGPGETFF.

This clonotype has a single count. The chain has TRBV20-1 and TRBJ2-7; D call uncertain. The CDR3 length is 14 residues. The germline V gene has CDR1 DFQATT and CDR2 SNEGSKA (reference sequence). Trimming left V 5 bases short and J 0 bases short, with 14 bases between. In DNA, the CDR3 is TGCAGTGCTTACATGGAATTGAGCTCCTACGAGCAGTACTTC. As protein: CSAYMELSSYEQYF.

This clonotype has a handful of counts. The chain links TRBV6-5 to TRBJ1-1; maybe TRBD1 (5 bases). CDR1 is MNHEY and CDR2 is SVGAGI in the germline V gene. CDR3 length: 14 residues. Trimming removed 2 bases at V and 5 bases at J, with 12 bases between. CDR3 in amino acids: CASSYRQGKTEAFF. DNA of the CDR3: TGTGCCAGCAGTTACCGGCAGGGAAAAACTGAAGCTTTCTTT.

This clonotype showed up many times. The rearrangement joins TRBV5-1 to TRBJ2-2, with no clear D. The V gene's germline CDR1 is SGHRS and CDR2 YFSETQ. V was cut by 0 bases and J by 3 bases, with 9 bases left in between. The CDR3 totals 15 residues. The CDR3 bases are TGCGCCAGCAGCTTGGCACGGGCGGACACCGGGGAGCTGTTTTTT. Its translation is CASSLARADTGELFF.

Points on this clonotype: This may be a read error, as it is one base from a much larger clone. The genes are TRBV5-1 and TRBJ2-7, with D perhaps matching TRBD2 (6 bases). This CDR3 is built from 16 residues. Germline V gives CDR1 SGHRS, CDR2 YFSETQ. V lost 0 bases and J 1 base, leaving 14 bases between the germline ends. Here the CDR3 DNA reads TGCGCCAGCAGCTTGGGGACCGGGAGTCTGTCCTACGAGCAGTACTTC. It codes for CASSLGTGSLSYEQYF.

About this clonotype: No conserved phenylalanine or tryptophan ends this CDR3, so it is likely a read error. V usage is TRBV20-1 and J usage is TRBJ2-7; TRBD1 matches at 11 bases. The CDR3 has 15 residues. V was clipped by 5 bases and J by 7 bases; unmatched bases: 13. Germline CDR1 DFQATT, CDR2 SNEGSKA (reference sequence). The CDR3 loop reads CSASSHPGTGGEQYS. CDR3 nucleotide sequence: TGCAGTGCTTCCTCCCATCCCGGGACAGGGGGAGAGCAGTACTCC.

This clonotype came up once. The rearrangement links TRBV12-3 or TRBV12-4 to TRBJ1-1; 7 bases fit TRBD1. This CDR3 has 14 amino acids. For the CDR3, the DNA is TGTGTCAGTAGCCCCCGACAGGGCTACACTGAAGCTTTCTTT. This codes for CVSSPRQGYTEAFF.

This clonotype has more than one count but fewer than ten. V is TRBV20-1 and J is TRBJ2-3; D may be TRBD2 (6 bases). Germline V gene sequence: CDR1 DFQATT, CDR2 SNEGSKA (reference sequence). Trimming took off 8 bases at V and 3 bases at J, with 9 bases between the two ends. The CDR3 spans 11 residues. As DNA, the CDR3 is TGCAGTTCGGGGGTTACAGATACGCAGTATTTT. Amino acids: CSSGVTDTQYF.

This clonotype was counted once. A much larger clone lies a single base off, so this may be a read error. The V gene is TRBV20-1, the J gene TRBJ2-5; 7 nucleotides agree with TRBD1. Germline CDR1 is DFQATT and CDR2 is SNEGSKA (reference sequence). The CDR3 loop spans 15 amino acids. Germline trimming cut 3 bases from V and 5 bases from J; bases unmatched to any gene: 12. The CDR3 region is CSARASTGFEETQYF. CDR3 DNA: TGCAGTGCTAGGGCTTCGACAGGGTTCGAGGAGACCCAGTACTTC.

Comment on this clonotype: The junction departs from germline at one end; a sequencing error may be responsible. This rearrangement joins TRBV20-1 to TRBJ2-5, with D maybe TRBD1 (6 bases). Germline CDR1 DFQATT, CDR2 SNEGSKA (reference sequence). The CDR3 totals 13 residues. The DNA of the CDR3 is TGCAGTGCTAGTCATACAGGGCAAGAGATCCAGTACTTC. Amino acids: CSASHTGQEIQYF.

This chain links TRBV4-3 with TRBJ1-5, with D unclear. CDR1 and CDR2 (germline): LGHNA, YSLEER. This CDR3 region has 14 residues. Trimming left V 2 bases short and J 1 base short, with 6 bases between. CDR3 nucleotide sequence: TGCGCCAGCAGCCAAAATCCCAGCAATCAGCCCCAGCATTTT. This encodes CASSQNPSNQPQHF.

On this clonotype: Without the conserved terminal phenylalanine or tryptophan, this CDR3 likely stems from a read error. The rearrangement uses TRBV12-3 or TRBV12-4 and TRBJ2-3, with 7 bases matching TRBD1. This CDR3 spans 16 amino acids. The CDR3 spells CANSRRQTGFADTQYL. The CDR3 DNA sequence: TGTGCCAACAGTCGCCGACAGACAGGGTTTGCAGATACGCAGTATCTT.

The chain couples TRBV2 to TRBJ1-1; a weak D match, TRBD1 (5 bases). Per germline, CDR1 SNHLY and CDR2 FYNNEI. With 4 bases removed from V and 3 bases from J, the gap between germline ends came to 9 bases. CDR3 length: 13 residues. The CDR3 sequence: CASSVWGDTEAFF. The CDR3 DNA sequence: TGTGCCAGCAGTGTGTGGGGGGACACTGAAGCTTTCTTT.